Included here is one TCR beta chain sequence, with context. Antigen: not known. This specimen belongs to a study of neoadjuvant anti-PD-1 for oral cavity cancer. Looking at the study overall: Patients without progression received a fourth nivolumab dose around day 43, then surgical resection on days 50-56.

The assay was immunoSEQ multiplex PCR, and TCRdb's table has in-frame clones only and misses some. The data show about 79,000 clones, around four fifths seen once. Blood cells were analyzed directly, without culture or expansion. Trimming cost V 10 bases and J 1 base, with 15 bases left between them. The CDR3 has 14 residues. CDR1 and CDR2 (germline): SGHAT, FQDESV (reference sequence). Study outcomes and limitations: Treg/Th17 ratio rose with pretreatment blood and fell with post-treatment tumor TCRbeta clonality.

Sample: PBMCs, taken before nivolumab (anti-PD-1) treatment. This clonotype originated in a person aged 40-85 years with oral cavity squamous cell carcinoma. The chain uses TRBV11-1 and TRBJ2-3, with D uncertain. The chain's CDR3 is CATTPGRGTDTQYF. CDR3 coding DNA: TGTGCCACCACCCCCGGGCGAGGCACAGATACGCAGTATTTT.